This T cell receptor beta chain was obtained from a study of early T cells in non-severe SARS-CoV-2 infection. Study background: Chains stayed unpaired after sequencing of bulk RNA from unsorted whole blood. Notes on the study in general: VDJdb matching favored anti-spike CD8 responses, missing private and CD4 specificities.

This clonotype was observed many times. What it binds is unknown. Unique molecular identifier tags were affixed to discrete cDNA molecules. TCRdb itself ran the 5' RACE reads through MiXCR, one entry per CDR3 protein. This sample has 60,000 to 90,000 distinct CDR3 sequences, with over 8.5% found just once. Germline CDR1 reads MGHRA; CDR2 reads YSYEKL. This CDR3 has 16 amino acids. The V end was cut by 0 bases, the J end by 3 bases, with 12 bases between. V is TRBV4-1 and J is TRBJ2-1; D might be TRBD1 or TRBD2, each matching 6 bases. Sequenced: whole blood. The sequence was collected from an adult who was a healthcare worker with PCR-confirmed SARS-CoV-2 infection or an uninfected control (not recorded which). The DNA of the CDR3 is TGCGCCAGCAGCCAAGACCCCCGGGGGCACTACAATGAGCAGTTCTTC. Its translation: CASSQDPRGHYNEQFF.